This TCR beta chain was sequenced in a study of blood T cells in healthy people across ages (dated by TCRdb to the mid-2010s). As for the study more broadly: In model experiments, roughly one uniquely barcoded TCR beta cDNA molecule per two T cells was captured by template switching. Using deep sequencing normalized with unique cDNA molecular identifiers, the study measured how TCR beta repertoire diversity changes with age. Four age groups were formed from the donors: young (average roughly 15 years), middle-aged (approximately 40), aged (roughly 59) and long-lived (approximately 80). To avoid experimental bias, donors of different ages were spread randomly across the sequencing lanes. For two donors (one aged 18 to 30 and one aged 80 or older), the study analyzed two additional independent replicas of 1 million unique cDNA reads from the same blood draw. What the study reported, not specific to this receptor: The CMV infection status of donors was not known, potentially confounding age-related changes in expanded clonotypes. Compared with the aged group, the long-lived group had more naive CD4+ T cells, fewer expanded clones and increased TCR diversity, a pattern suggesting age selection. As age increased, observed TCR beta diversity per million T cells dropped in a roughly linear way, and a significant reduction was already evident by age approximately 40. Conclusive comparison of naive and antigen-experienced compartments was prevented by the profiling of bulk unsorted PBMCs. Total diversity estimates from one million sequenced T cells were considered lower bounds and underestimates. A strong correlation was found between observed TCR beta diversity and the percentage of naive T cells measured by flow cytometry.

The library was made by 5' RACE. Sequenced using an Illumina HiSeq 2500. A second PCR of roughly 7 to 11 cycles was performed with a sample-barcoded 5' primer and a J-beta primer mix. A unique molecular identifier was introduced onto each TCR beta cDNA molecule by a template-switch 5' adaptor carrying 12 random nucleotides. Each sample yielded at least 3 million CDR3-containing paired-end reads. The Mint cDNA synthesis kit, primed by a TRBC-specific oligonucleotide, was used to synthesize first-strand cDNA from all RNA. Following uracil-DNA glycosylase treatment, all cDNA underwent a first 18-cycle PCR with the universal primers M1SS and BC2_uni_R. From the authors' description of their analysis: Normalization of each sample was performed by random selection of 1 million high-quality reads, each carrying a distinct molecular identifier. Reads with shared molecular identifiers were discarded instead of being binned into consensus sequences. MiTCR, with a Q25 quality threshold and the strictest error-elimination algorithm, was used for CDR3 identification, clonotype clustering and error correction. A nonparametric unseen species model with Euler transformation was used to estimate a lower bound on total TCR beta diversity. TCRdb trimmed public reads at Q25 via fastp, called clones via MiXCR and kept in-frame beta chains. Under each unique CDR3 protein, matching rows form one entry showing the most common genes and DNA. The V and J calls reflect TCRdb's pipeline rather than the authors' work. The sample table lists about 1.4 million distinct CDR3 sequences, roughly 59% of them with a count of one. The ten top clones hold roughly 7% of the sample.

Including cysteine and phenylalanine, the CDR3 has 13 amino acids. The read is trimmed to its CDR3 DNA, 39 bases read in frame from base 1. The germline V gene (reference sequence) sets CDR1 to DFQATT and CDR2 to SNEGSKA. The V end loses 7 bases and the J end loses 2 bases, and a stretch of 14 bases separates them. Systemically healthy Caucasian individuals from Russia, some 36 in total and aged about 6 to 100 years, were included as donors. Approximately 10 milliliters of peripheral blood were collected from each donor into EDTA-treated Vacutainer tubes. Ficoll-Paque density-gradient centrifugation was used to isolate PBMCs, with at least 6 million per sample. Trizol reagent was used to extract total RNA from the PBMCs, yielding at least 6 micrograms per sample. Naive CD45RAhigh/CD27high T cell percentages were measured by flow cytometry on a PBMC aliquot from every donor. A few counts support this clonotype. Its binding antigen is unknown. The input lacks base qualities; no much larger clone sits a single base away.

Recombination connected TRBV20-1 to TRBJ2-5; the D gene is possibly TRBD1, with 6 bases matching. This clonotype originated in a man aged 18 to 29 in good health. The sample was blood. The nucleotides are TGCAGTGTAGGTTGGACAGTTCAAGAGACCCAGTACTTC. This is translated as CSVGWTVQETQYF.